This T cell receptor beta chain stems from a study of technical replicates of blood from a few donors. Data came from immunoSEQ multiplex PCR; TCRdb stores just in-frame clones and leaves some out. Of roughly 80,000 clones in the sample, around 91% were seen once. The V gene end was trimmed by 2 bases and the J gene end by 2 bases; junction bases not matched to a gene: 1. Germline V lookup: CDR1 KGHSH, CDR2 LQKENI. This CDR3 is 15 amino acids long. The sequence was obtained from a human donor in good health. The rearrangement joins TRBV18 to TRBJ2-7; 12 positions agree with TRBD2. The source material was T cells isolated from PBMCs. CDR3 loop: CASSPRTSGTYEQYF. The CDR3 DNA reads as TGTGCCAGCTCACCAAGGACTAGCGGGACCTACGAGCAGTACTTC.